These 30 T cell receptor beta chains were sequenced from one sample in a study of read filtering for tumor transcriptome and immune sequencing. From roughly 390 ng of RNA, a library with molecular barcoded alpha/delta and beta/gamma adaptors was made. Each CDR3 protein gets one entry after TCRdb re-called the reads with MiXCR. The sample shows 20,000 or so distinct CDR3 sequences, 22% of them seen only once. The specimen sequenced was a population of CD138-negative cells sorted from bone marrow. Every receptor here comes from a donor older than 35 with multiple myeloma.

This clonotype was counted a few times. Given a much more abundant clone one base away, this may be a read error. The chain uses TRBV29-1 and TRBJ1-1; D gene uncertain. Germline lookup yields CDR1 SQVTM and CDR2 ANQGSEA. Trimming pared 2 bases from V and 4 bases from J, leaving 8 bases between. The CDR3 length is 12 residues. The CDR3 here is CSVERQSTEAFF. The DNA of the CDR3 is TGCAGCGTTGAAAGGCAGAGCACTGAAGCTTTCTTT.

This clonotype appeared many times. The chain carries TRBV18 and TRBJ2-5; the match to TRBD1 covers 7 bases. From germline, CDR1 is KGHSH and CDR2 LQKENI. The CDR3 has 13 residues. Trimming cost V 6 bases and J 5 bases; bases outside gene matches: 6. CDR3 region: CASSRGQDETQYF. CDR3 DNA sequence: TGTGCCAGCTCCCGCGGACAGGACGAGACCCAGTACTTC. Together with reference TRBV18 and TRBJ2-5, the CDR3 gives the full variable domain: NAGVMQNPRHLVRRRGQEARLRCSPMKGHSHVYWYRQLPEEGLKFMVYLQKENIIDESGMPKERFSAEFPKEGPSILRIQQVVRGDSAAYFCASSRGQDETQYFGPGTRLLVL.

In DNA form, the CDR3 reads TGTGCCACCACAGGGGGTGTGATAGCCAAAAACATTCAGTACTTC. This sequence encodes CATTGGVIAKNIQYF. The V gene is TRBV28, the J gene TRBJ2-4, with 8 nucleotides matching TRBD1. There are 15 residues in the CDR3. Trimming took 10 bases from V and 0 from J; bases not matched to a gene: 8. Germline CDR1 and CDR2: MDHEN and SYDVKM. The full variable domain, with the rest looked up from reference TRBV28 and TRBJ2-4, is DVKVTQSSRYLVKRTGEKVFLECVQDMDHENMFWYRQDPGLGLRLIYFSYDVKMKEKGDIPEGYSVSREKKERFSLILESASTNQTSMYLCATTGGVIAKNIQYFGAGTRLSVL.

As concerns this clonotype: This clone may be a read error of a much larger clone one base away. The genes are TRBV7-9 and TRBJ2-5; unclear D gene. CDR3 length: 11 residues. The germline gives CDR1 SEHNR, CDR2 FQNEAQ (reference sequence). This CDR3 reads CASSLQETPYF. The CDR3 coding sequence is TGTGCCAGCAGCCTACAAGAGACCCCGTACTTC.

This clonotype was recorded many times. CDR3 DNA sequence: TGTGCCAGCACCGTGGACCGGGGGGGTGTCTGGGCCAACGTCCTGACTTTC. It translates to CASTVDRGGVWANVLTF. The chain employs TRBV12-3 or TRBV12-4 and TRBJ2-6; 8 bases align to TRBD2. The CDR3 totals 17 residues. Trimming cost V 7 bases and J 5 bases; bases outside gene matches: 13.

Notes on this clonotype: At one of its ends the junction is not consistent with the germline gene, which may arise from a read error. The chain uses TRBV18 and TRBJ1-1; 7 bases fit TRBD1. The germline CDR1 and CDR2 sequences are KGHSH and LQKENI. The CDR3 sequence is 16 residues long. The CDR3 DNA follows: TGTGCCAGCTCATCCCGACAGGGTCTGGGGAACACTGTAGCTTTCTTT. Its protein is CASSSRQGLGNTVAFF.

This clonotype was counted ten times or more. The rearrangement uses TRBV18 and TRBJ2-3; D is undetermined. This CDR3 has 14 residues. Germline CDR1 KGHSH, CDR2 LQKENI. Trimming left V 1 base short and J 0 bases short, with 5 bases between. CDR3 sequence: CASSPLRSTDTQYF. For the CDR3, the DNA is TGTGCCAGCTCACCACTCCGAAGCACAGATACGCAGTATTTT.

Note on this clonotype: With a much larger clone just one base away, this may be a read error. This chain connects TRBV25-1 to TRBJ1-6; D gene uncertain. The CDR3 covers 14 residues. Germline V gene data show CDR1 as MGHDK and CDR2 as SYGVNS. CDR3 region: CTSSDVNGYSPLHF. The CDR3 DNA sequence: TGTACCAGCAGTGACGTTAACGGGTATTCACCCCTCCACTTT. Full variable domain (remainder filled in from reference TRBV25-1 and TRBJ1-6): EADIYQTPRYLVIGTGKKITLECSQTMGHDKMYWYQQDPGMELHLIHYSYGVNSTEKGDLSSESTVSRIRTEHFPLTLESARPSHTSQYLCTSSDVNGYSPLHFGNGTRLTVT.

The J gene is TRBJ1-5, the V gene TRBV15; D is ambiguous. The CDR3 length is 15 residues. Germline V gene lookup returns CDR1 LNHNV and CDR2 YYDKDF (reference sequence). V gave up 0 bases and J gave up 3 bases, with 9 bases separating them. The CDR3 nucleotides read TGTGCCACCAGCAGAGATAGAGGGTTCAATCAGCCCCAGCATTTT. Translating gives CATSRDRGFNQPQHF.

This clonotype appeared many times. This chain joins TRBV6-5 and TRBJ1-1, with 8 bases aligning to TRBD1. Trimming removed 7 bases from V and 10 bases from J; junction bases left unmatched: 11. CDR1 and CDR2 (germline): MNHEY, SVGAGI. The CDR3 runs to 13 residues. Here the CDR3 DNA reads TGTGCCAGCATTCACCCAGGGGGCCCTGGAGCTTTCTTT. The encoded protein is CASIHPGGPGAFF.

V is TRBV12-3 or TRBV12-4 and J is TRBJ1-2; 12 bases are shared with TRBD1. The CDR3 runs 16 residues. V was clipped by 5 bases and J by 1 base; unmatched bases: 5. CDR3 coding DNA: TGTGCCAGCAGTAGGGACAGGGGGCACTTTAACTATGGCTACACCTTC. Protein sequence: CASSRDRGHFNYGYTF.

This clonotype was found many times. The rearrangement uses TRBV18 and TRBJ2-2; either TRBD1 or TRBD2 may supply D (5 bases each). Trimming took 3 bases from V and 2 from J, leaving 10 bases between them. This CDR3 is built from 15 residues. Per germline, CDR1 KGHSH and CDR2 LQKENI. The CDR3 protein is CASSPGPSNTGELFF. CDR3 sequence (DNA): TGTGCCAGCTCACCGGGACCGTCAAACACCGGGGAGCTGTTTTTT.

At least ten counts were recorded for this clonotype. V and J are TRBV20-1 and TRBJ2-5; D is possibly TRBD1 (6 bases). The CDR3 is made up of 12 amino acids. V lost 5 bases and J lost 5, with 12 bases in between. The germline CDR1 and CDR2 sequences are DFQATT and SNEGSKA (reference sequence). CDR3 in DNA: TGCAGTGCTCCGGACAGCATGGAGACCCAGTACTTC. The encoded protein is CSAPDSMETQYF.

Of note for this clonotype: A read error may be the cause here, since a much bigger clone is one base away. The chain couples TRBV20-1 to TRBJ2-7, with 13 bases fitting TRBD2. The CDR3 contains 18 residues. Germline CDR1 reads DFQATT; CDR2 reads SNEGSKA (reference sequence). The junction had 20 bases not matched to a gene; V was cut back by 6 bases and J by 6 bases. The CDR3 region has the DNA TGCAGTGCAGGGGACTTCGGACTAGCGGGGGAGGGAAGGGCCGAGCAGTACTTC. Translating it yields CSAGDFGLAGEGRAEQYF.

This clonotype was seen more than once but under ten times. The CDR3 DNA sequence: TGTGCCAGCAGACTAGCGGGGGGGCGAGAGACCCAGTACTTC. Translation gives CASRLAGGRETQYF. The chain employs TRBV27 and TRBJ2-5, with 13 bases identical to TRBD2. V gave up 6 bases and J gave up 4 bases; unmatched junction bases: 2. The CDR3 contains 14 residues. Germline values: CDR1 MNHEY, CDR2 SMNVEV (reference sequence).

As for this clonotype: A much more abundant neighbour one base away suggests this may be a read error. The chain joins TRBV5-1 to TRBJ2-7; D is possibly TRBD2 (5 bases). The V end lost 9 bases, the J end lost 8 bases, and 18 bases lay between the germline ends. From germline, CDR1 is SGHRS and CDR2 YFSETQ. The length of the CDR3 is 12 residues. The CDR3 spells CATSPTGSQQYF. CDR3 sequence (DNA): TGCGCCACCTCCCCGACGGGGAGCCAGCAGTACTTC.

This clonotype was counted ten times or more. V usage is TRBV10-3 and J usage is TRBJ2-7; possibly TRBD1 for D (5 bases). The CDR3 runs 13 residues. V lost 4 bases and J lost 1, with 8 bases in between. CDR1 is ENHRY and CDR2 is SYGVKD in the germline V gene. CDR3: CAISGQGSYEQYF. The CDR3 DNA is TGTGCCATCAGTGGGCAGGGTTCCTACGAGCAGTACTTC.

This clonotype was counted only a few times. The CDR3 is CASSQDGGSGANVLTF. The DNA of the CDR3 is TGTGCCAGCAGCCAAGATGGGGGGTCCGGGGCCAACGTCCTGACTTTC. The J gene is TRBJ2-6, the V gene TRBV3-1; weak D call: TRBD2 (6 bases). V lost 0 bases and J 4 bases, leaving 10 bases between the germline ends. The CDR3 sequence is 16 residues long. In germline, CDR1 is LGHDT, CDR2 YNNKEL (reference sequence).

This clonotype has only a few counts. The rearrangement links TRBV7-2 to TRBJ1-1; D might be TRBD1 (5 bases). V lost 5 bases and J 5 bases, leaving 12 bases between the germline ends. The CDR3 loop spans 13 amino acids. Germline V gene lookup returns CDR1 SGHTA and CDR2 FQGNSA. The DNA for the CDR3 is TGTGCCAGCAGCACGGGTGGGGGGACTGAAGCTTTCTTT. The encoded protein is CASSTGGGTEAFF.

This clonotype was seen at least ten times. V and J are TRBV2 and TRBJ2-2; D not resolved. The germline V gene has CDR1 SNHLY and CDR2 FYNNEI. This CDR3 has 14 amino acids. Trimming shortened V by 7 bases and J by 5 bases, and 14 bases separated the two germline ends. This chain's CDR3 is CASILGRLTGELFF. CDR3 nucleotides: TGTGCCAGCATCCTCGGAAGATTAACCGGGGAGCTGTTTTTT.

V is TRBV23-1 and J is TRBJ2-5; D is perhaps TRBD1 or TRBD2 (5 bases each). TRBV23-1 is an ORF, and what it does is uncertain. CDR3 length: 15 amino acids. Trimming left V 2 bases short and J 5 bases short, with 15 bases between. CDR3 loop: CASSQPQGRGETQYF. The DNA for the CDR3 is TGCGCCAGCAGTCAACCCCAGGGCCGAGGGGAGACCCAGTACTTC.

As for this clonotype: This probably arose from a read error, given a far larger clone one base away. This chain joins TRBV29-1 and TRBJ1-6, with 10 positions matching TRBD1. The closer fit of TRBJ1-1 to the DNA end suggests the J call may be wrong. The CDR3 has 11 amino acids. Germline-derived CDR1 and CDR2 are SQVTM and ANQGSEA. The DNA for the CDR3 is TGCAGCGTGACAGGGGGCCCTGAAGCTTTCTTT. It encodes CSVTGGPEAFF.

This clonotype showed up many times. V usage is TRBV5-1 and J usage is TRBJ1-1, with D unresolved. Trimming took 0 bases from V and 5 from J, leaving 11 bases between them. Germline CDR1 is SGHRS and CDR2 is YFSETQ. CDR3 size: 14 residues. The CDR3 protein is CASSLDPGGTEAFF. CDR3 nucleotides: TGCGCCAGCAGCTTGGATCCCGGTGGGACTGAAGCTTTCTTT.

This clonotype showed up many times. The J gene is TRBJ1-5, the V gene TRBV6-5; D is uncertain. V lost 3 bases, J lost 6 bases, and 9 bases lay in between. Germline values: CDR1 MNHEY, CDR2 SVGAGI. The length of the CDR3 is 13 residues. The CDR3 DNA reads as TGTGCCAGCAGTTATTCGGACGCTCAGCCCCAGCATTTT. Translation gives CASSYSDAQPQHF.

This clonotype is termed medium-sized. The chain has TRBV5-1 and TRBJ2-1, with unresolved D. Germline lookup yields CDR1 SGHRS and CDR2 YFSETQ. The CDR3 consists of 15 residues. V lost 5 bases and J 0 bases, leaving 12 bases between the germline ends. CDR3 DNA sequence: TGCGCCAGCAGACCTGACACCAGCTCCTACAATGAGCAGTTCTTC. This codes for CASRPDTSSYNEQFF.

Concerning this clonotype itself: This may be a read error: a much more frequent sequence differs by one nucleotide. V gene TRBV20-1 combines with J gene TRBJ2-2; 9 positions match TRBD1. Germline V CDR1 and CDR2: DFQATT, SNEGSKA (reference sequence). The CDR3 sequence is 16 residues long. This CDR3 reads CSAGDPGQGITGELFF. CDR3 in DNA: TGCAGTGCTGGAGATCCGGGACAGGGTATAACCGGGGAGCTGTTTTTT.

Concerning this clonotype itself: With a much larger clone just one base away, this may be a read error. The chain employs TRBV29-1 and TRBJ2-5; D is unresolved. Germline lookup yields CDR1 SQVTM and CDR2 ANQGSEA. V was clipped by 8 bases and J by 5 bases, with 24 bases between them. The CDR3 is 15 residues long. The CDR3: CSIVGVAGGGETQYF. The CDR3 DNA sequence: TGCAGCATCGTAGGCGTCGCAGGCGGTGGGGAGACCCAGTACTTC.

This clonotype was detected many times. The gene calls are TRBV7-2 and TRBJ1-1; TRBD1 matches at 8 bases. The CDR3 is made up of 15 amino acids. The junction had 11 bases not matched to a gene; V was cut back by 6 bases and J by 5 bases. CDR1 and CDR2 from the germline V gene are SGHTA and FQGNSA. The CDR3 nucleotides read TGTGCCAGCAGTTATAGCCGGGACAGGTCTACTGAAGCTTTCTTT. It specifies CASSYSRDRSTEAFF.

This clonotype was recorded at least ten times. This rearrangement joins TRBV20-1 to TRBJ2-2, with 7 bases lining up with TRBD1. The CDR3 runs to 14 residues. Germline V gene lookup returns CDR1 DFQATT and CDR2 SNEGSKA (reference sequence). V trimming: 3 bases; J trimming: 5 bases; junction bases outside the gene matches: 6. The CDR3, as DNA: TGCAGTGCTAGGGTTACAGGGGTAACCGGGGAGCTGTTTTTT. It specifies CSARVTGVTGELFF.

This clonotype appeared many times. The chain has TRBV2 and TRBJ2-3; TRBD1 matches 10 bases. The germline gives CDR1 SNHLY, CDR2 FYNNEI. CDR3 length equals 14 residues. After removal of 7 bases from V and 4 bases from J, the junction contained 5 bases not matched to a gene. DNA of the CDR3: TGTGCCAGCACCGGGACAGGGGCCGCAGATACGCAGTATTTT. This gives the protein CASTGTGAADTQYF.